This TCR beta chain was profiled in a study of cytomegalovirus exposure and HLA in healthy donors. Study-wide results and caveats: Cytomegalovirus association was listed for under 200 TCR beta chains. Whilst most TCR sequences proved rare, a subset of public TCRs occurred across many donors.

The V and J ends lost 5 bases and 0 bases, in that order; junction bases with no gene match: 9. CDR1 KGHSH and CDR2 LQKENI come from the germline V gene. The CDR3 length is 17 residues. The study ran its PCR with 60 Vbeta and 13 Jbeta primers. The protocol was immunoSEQ multiplex PCR, while the TCRdb copy is restricted to in-frame clones and leaves out a portion. The table lists about 77,000 clones, roughly 80% of them singletons. To note about this clone: Its specificity is unknown.

Sequencing was carried out using PBMCs. The TCR sequence derives from a man aged 40-50 years in good health and CMV-seronegative. J is TRBJ2-1 and V is TRBV18; 8 positions match TRBD1. Here the CDR3 reads CASSSGPTGGSYNEQFF. The CDR3 DNA sequence: TGTGCCAGCTCATCTGGTCCCACAGGGGGCTCCTACAATGAGCAGTTCTTC.